What follows are 31 T cell receptor beta chains derived from one specimen sequenced in a study of shared clonotypes between healthy human individuals. TCRdb keeps only in-frame clones here, not all; method: immunoSEQ multiplex PCR. The data show 700,000 to 950,000 clones, about 96% seen once. In the naive CD8 group, cells lacked CD45RO and were positively selected for CCR7, so terminally differentiated effector memory CD45RA+ cells were left out. The sequencing sample was made of naive CD8+ T cells sorted from blood. The receptors stem from a man aged 25-40 years in good health.

CDR3 protein: CASSFPQDYGYTF. Here the CDR3 DNA reads TGTGCCAGCAGTTTCCCCCAGGACTATGGCTACACCTTC. J is TRBJ1-2 and V is TRBV28; no clear D gene. The germline V and J ends were trimmed by 3 bases and 3 bases, with 8 bases remaining between them. The CDR3 totals 13 residues. The germline gives CDR1 MDHEN, CDR2 SYDVKM.

This clone was recorded once. The CDR3 sequence: CASSDELSGSSAEQFF. The CDR3 DNA sequence: TGTGCCAGCAGTGACGAGTTAAGCGGGAGTAGCGCTGAGCAGTTCTTC. V usage is TRBV25-1 and J usage is TRBJ2-1; 8 nucleotides align to TRBD2. This CDR3 comprises 16 residues. V was clipped by 3 bases and J by 9 bases; unmatched bases: 13. Per germline, CDR1 MGHDK and CDR2 SYGVNS.

This chain joins TRBV7-6 and TRBJ2-7; 8 nucleotides match TRBD2. This CDR3 region has 16 residues. With 5 bases clipped from V and 0 bases from J, the junction kept 9 bases outside the gene matches. Germline V CDR1 and CDR2: SGHVS, FNYEAQ. The CDR3 DNA follows: TGTGCCAGCAGCCCAGCCTCGGGGGGGCCCTCCTACGAGCAGTACTTC. Translating gives CASSPASGGPSYEQYF.

V is TRBV5-1 and J is TRBJ1-5; D is perhaps TRBD1 (5 bases). In germline, CDR1 is SGHRS, CDR2 YFSETQ. With 1 base removed from V and 2 bases from J, the gap between germline ends came to 22 bases. The CDR3 is made up of 19 amino acids. CDR3 in DNA: TGCGCCAGCAGCTTGATTCCCCCCTCGACAGAGTATGGCAATCAGCCCCAGCATTTT. This gives the protein CASSLIPPSTEYGNQPQHF.

This chain links TRBV7-9 with TRBJ2-1, with D perhaps assigned TRBD1 or TRBD2 (5 bases each). The CDR3 totals 17 residues. Trimming cost V 3 bases and J 2 bases, with 17 bases left between them. The germline V gene encodes CDR1 SEHNR and CDR2 FQNEAQ (reference sequence). Written as DNA, the CDR3 is TGTGCCAGCAGCTTCGATCCCCAGGGACCCGCCTACAATGAGCAGTTCTTC. This codes for CASSFDPQGPAYNEQFF.

Concerning this clone: The sample carries other DNA sequences with the same CDR3. The chain is built from TRBV7-2 and TRBJ2-1; D is uncertain. Germline V gene data show CDR1 as SGHTA and CDR2 as FQGNSA. The CDR3 length is 12 residues. Trimming removed 1 base from V and 3 bases from J, with 1 base in between. The CDR3 sequence is CASSLGYNEQFF. The CDR3 DNA sequence: TGTGCCAGCAGCTTAGGCTACAATGAGCAGTTCTTC.

The chain carries TRBV7-8 and TRBJ2-1; possibly TRBD1 for D (5 bases). This CDR3 is built from 16 residues. Germline CDR1 is SGHVS and CDR2 is FQNEAQ. V lost 4 bases and J 5 bases, leaving 18 bases between the germline ends. The CDR3: CASSSAGKSINNEQFF. DNA for the CDR3: TGTGCCAGCAGCTCCGCAGGGAAGTCGATAAACAATGAGCAGTTCTTC.

V and J are TRBV11-1 and TRBJ2-7; 7 nucleotides align to TRBD2. The CDR3 is made up of 14 amino acids. The germline V gene has CDR1 SGHAT and CDR2 FQDESV (reference sequence). With V trimmed by 5 bases and J by 2 bases, 6 bases remained unmatched. CDR3 sequence: CASSPLGGAYEQYF. DNA of the CDR3: TGTGCCAGCAGCCCCCTGGGAGGGGCCTACGAGCAGTACTTC.

V is TRBV11-2 and J is TRBJ2-7; D remains ambiguous. From germline, CDR1 is SGHAT and CDR2 FQNNGV. V lost 5 bases, J lost 3 bases, and 11 bases lay in between. CDR3 length equals 13 residues. For the CDR3, the DNA is TGTGCCAGCAGCCCCGGGCCGAACTACGAGCAGTACTTC. Translating it yields CASSPGPNYEQYF.

J is TRBJ2-5 and V is TRBV28; maybe TRBD1 (6 bases). V dropped 5 bases and J dropped 2 bases, with 15 bases sitting between them. The CDR3 is 15 amino acids. Germline V lookup: CDR1 MDHEN, CDR2 SYDVKM. CDR3 sequence reads: CASSPRTAHQETQYF. The CDR3 DNA sequence: TGTGCCAGCAGTCCCAGGACAGCCCATCAAGAGACCCAGTACTTC.

The V gene is TRBV7-9, the J gene TRBJ2-7; 7 bases are a match to TRBD2. The CDR3 length is 19 residues. Looked up from germline, CDR1 is SEHNR and CDR2 is FQNEAQ (reference sequence). V trimming: 3 bases; J trimming: 3 bases; junction bases outside the gene matches: 20. DNA for the CDR3: TGTGCCAGCAGCTTTCCTTGGGCTAGCGGATTATCAGCGGACTACGAGCAGTACTTC. Its translation: CASSFPWASGLSADYEQYF.

This rearrangement joins TRBV27 to TRBJ2-7, with TRBD1 as a possible D gene (8 bases). This CDR3 has 17 amino acids. V was cut by 4 bases and J by 2 bases, with 21 bases left in between. The V gene's germline CDR1 is MNHEY and CDR2 SMNVEV (reference sequence). In DNA, the CDR3 is TGTGCCAGCAGTTCCCGACAGGGGTGGGGGGGAGCCTACGAGCAGTACTTC. Its protein is CASSSRQGWGGAYEQYF.

This sequence joins TRBV28 and TRBJ2-7; D perhaps matches TRBD2 (5 bases). The V gene lost 3 bases and the J gene lost 9 bases, with 27 bases spanning the gap. CDR1 is MDHEN, CDR2 SYDVKM, per germline. CDR3 length equals 17 residues. CDR3 nucleotides: TGTGCCAGCAGTTTCCCCCGGGGTGGAGGACGGACGGACCTGCAGTACTTC. This sequence encodes CASSFPRGGGRTDLQYF.

The J gene is TRBJ2-2, the V gene TRBV7-6; the match to TRBD2 covers 11 bases. CDR3 size: 17 residues. Germline V gene lookup returns CDR1 SGHVS and CDR2 FNYEAQ. After removal of 2 bases from V and 10 bases from J, the junction contained 12 bases not matched to a gene. The CDR3 DNA reads TGTGCCAGCAGCTTAAGTAGCGGGAGGGCAGAATTAAAGGAGCTGTTTTTT. Translated, it gives CASSLSSGRAELKELFF.

The chain couples TRBV5-5 to TRBJ1-1, with TRBD1 identical over 7 bases. There are 17 residues in the CDR3. J gave up 1 base and V 3 bases, and 12 bases lay outside the gene matches. The V gene's germline CDR1 is SGHKS and CDR2 YYEKEE (reference sequence). The DNA of the CDR3 is TGTGCCAGCAGCTCTTACGGGACAGCGAACAAGAACACTGAAGCTTTCTTT. Translated, it gives CASSSYGTANKNTEAFF.

The chain couples TRBV6-4 to TRBJ1-1; maybe TRBD1 (5 bases). V lost 5 bases and J lost 2, with 9 bases in between. The CDR3 loop spans 13 amino acids. CDR1 and CDR2 from the germline V gene are MRHNA and SNTAGT. This CDR3 is CASSRGPNTEAFF. In nucleotides, the CDR3 is TGTGCCAGCAGTAGGGGACCCAACACTGAAGCTTTCTTT.

The chain is built from TRBV6-6 and TRBJ2-7; a possible D gene is TRBD2 (6 bases). The CDR3 contains 16 residues. Germline CDR1 is MNHNY and CDR2 is SVGAGI (reference sequence). Trimming took 4 bases from V and 0 from J, leaving 16 bases between them. The CDR3 region is CASSSPGGASSYEQYF. DNA of the CDR3: TGTGCCAGCAGTTCCCCTGGAGGGGCCTCCTCCTACGAGCAGTACTTC.

V and J are TRBV7-6 and TRBJ2-7; the D gene is possibly TRBD1 (6 bases). The CDR3 loop spans 16 amino acids. Germline V gene sequence: CDR1 SGHVS, CDR2 FNYEAQ. Trimming cost V 5 bases and J 3 bases, with 20 bases left between them. CDR3 sequence (DNA): TGTGCCAGCAGCCCTTTTACAGGGTCGGTCGACTACGAGCAGTACTTC. Encoded protein: CASSPFTGSVDYEQYF.

The chain couples TRBV7-2 to TRBJ2-7, with TRBD2 matching 15 bases. CDR1 is SGHTA and CDR2 is FQGNSA in the germline V gene. This CDR3 spans 16 amino acids. V dropped 5 bases and J dropped 4; count of bases not matched to a gene: 6. DNA for the CDR3: TGTGCCAGCAGCCTAGGACTAGCGGGAGGGTTTTACGAGCAGTACTTC. Translated, it gives CASSLGLAGGFYEQYF.

In its sample, this clone was seen once. The chain joins TRBV10-3 to TRBJ2-5, with D tentatively TRBD1 (8 bases). The CDR3 is 14 residues long. Germline CDR1 ENHRY, CDR2 SYGVKD. Trimming pared 6 bases from V and 5 bases from J, leaving 16 bases between. CDR3: CAISKTGEGETQYF. For the CDR3, the DNA is TGTGCCATCAGCAAGACAGGGGAGGGGGAGACCCAGTACTTC.

V usage is TRBV6-5 and J usage is TRBJ1-2; no firm D call. The CDR3 consists of 12 residues. V was shortened by 5 bases and J by 2 bases, with 6 bases between the two germline ends. Germline V gene lookup returns CDR1 MNHEY and CDR2 SVGAGI. The CDR3 coding sequence is TGTGCCAGCAGTGACGTGAACTATGGCTACACCTTC. Amino acids: CASSDVNYGYTF.

The chain has TRBV4-1 and TRBJ2-1, with a tentative D call TRBD2 (7 bases). The CDR3 runs 17 residues. Trimming removed 4 bases from V and 1 base from J, with 17 bases in between. Germline CDR1 reads MGHRA; CDR2 reads YSYEKL. The CDR3 DNA follows: TGCGCCAGCAGCCCCACCCATCGGGGGGCTTCCTACAATGAGCAGTTCTTC. This gives the protein CASSPTHRGASYNEQFF.

The chain is built from TRBV11-2 and TRBJ2-1; TRBD2 matches at 7 bases. The CDR3 sequence is 17 residues long. The J segment lost 4 bases and the V segment lost 5 bases, leaving 14 bases of the junction unmatched. The germline V gene encodes CDR1 SGHAT and CDR2 FQNNGV. CDR3 in DNA: TGTGCCAGCAGCCCCCCTGGTAGCCTAGCGGCATACAATGAGCAGTTCTTC. Translation: CASSPPGSLAAYNEQFF. The full variable domain, rest sourced from reference TRBV11-2 and TRBJ2-1, is EAGVAQSPRYKIIEKRQSVAFWCNPISGHATLYWYQQILGQGPKLLIQFQNNGVVDDSQLPKDRFSAERLKGVDSTLKIQPAKLEDSAVYLCASSPPGSLAAYNEQFFGPGTRLTVL.

This clone was detected only once. The rearrangement uses TRBV5-1 and TRBJ2-1, with unresolved D. The germline V and J ends were trimmed by 7 bases and 10 bases, with 6 bases remaining between them. The CDR3 is 9 residues long. CDR1 and CDR2 from the germline V gene are SGHRS and YFSETQ. CDR3 sequence: CASESEQFF. CDR3 coding DNA: TGCGCCAGCGAGAGCGAGCAGTTCTTC.

This chain links TRBV4-3 with TRBJ1-1; D may be TRBD1 (5 bases). The CDR3 is 15 amino acids. Germline values: CDR1 LGHNA, CDR2 YSLEER. V was shortened by 0 bases and J by 0 bases, with 8 bases between the two germline ends. CDR3 sequence reads: CASSQETVMNTEAFF. The CDR3 DNA follows: TGCGCCAGCAGCCAAGAGACAGTCATGAACACTGAAGCTTTCTTT.

This chain connects TRBV7-8 to TRBJ2-5; TRBD2 matches at 9 bases. Germline lookup yields CDR1 SGHVS and CDR2 FQNEAQ. V dropped 4 bases and J dropped 3; count of bases not matched to a gene: 15. This CDR3 spans 18 amino acids. DNA of the CDR3: TGTGCCAGCAGCTACAGAAGGTGGGCGGGAGGGCCGAAAGAGACCCAGTACTTC. Translation gives CASSYRRWAGGPKETQYF.

This chain joins TRBV5-8 and TRBJ2-7; 9 bases map to TRBD2. V gave up 4 bases and J gave up 6 bases; unmatched junction bases: 11. The CDR3 has 15 amino acids. Germline CDR1 is SGHTS and CDR2 is YDEGEE. CDR3 sequence (DNA): TGTGCCAGCAGCCCCGGGGTAGCGGGAGCCAGCGAGCAGTACTTC. The encoded protein is CASSPGVAGASEQYF.

This chain connects TRBV4-1 to TRBJ2-5; no clear D. The V gene's germline CDR1 is MGHRA and CDR2 YSYEKL. The CDR3 length is 13 residues. Trimming shortened V by 6 bases and J by 5 bases, and 13 bases separated the two germline ends. The CDR3 sequence is CASSRLLSETQYF. The CDR3 nucleotides are TGCGCCAGCAGTCGACTGCTATCCGAGACCCAGTACTTC.

The gene calls are TRBV7-9 and TRBJ2-5; TRBD2 aligns across 14 bases. The CDR3 has 17 residues. Germline loops: CDR1 SEHNR, CDR2 FQNEAQ (reference sequence). Germline trimming cut 5 bases from V and 5 bases from J; bases unmatched to any gene: 10. As DNA, the CDR3 is TGTGCCAGCAGCCCCCGGGGACTAGCGGGAGCAGGGGAGACCCAGTACTTC. This translates into CASSPRGLAGAGETQYF.

The gene calls are TRBV10-3 and TRBJ2-7; no clear D gene. There are 12 residues in the CDR3. V lost 2 bases and J lost 6, with 8 bases in between. Germline values: CDR1 ENHRY, CDR2 SYGVKD. CDR3 in DNA: TGTGCCATCAGTGAGACTACGGGCGAGCAGTACTTC. Protein product: CAISETTGEQYF.

J is TRBJ2-1 and V is TRBV7-9; a possible D gene is TRBD2 (5 bases). The CDR3 is made up of 16 amino acids. The V gene lost 5 bases and the J gene lost 7 bases, with 21 bases spanning the gap. From germline, CDR1 is SEHNR and CDR2 FQNEAQ (reference sequence). CDR3 sequence reads: CASSPRQAVYHNEQFF. The DNA of the CDR3 is TGTGCCAGCAGCCCCAGACAAGCGGTGTATCATAATGAGCAGTTCTTC.